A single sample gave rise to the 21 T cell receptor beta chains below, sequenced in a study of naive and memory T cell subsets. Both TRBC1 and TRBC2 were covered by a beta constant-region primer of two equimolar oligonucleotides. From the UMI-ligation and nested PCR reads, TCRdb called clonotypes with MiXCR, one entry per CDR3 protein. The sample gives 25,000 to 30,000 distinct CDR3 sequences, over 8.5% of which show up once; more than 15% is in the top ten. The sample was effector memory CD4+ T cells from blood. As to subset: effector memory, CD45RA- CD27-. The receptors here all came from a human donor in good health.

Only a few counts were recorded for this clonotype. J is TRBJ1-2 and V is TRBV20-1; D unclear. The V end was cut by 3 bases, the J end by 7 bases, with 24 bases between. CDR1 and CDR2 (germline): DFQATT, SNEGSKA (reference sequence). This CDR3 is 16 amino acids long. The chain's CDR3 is CSARGPRPDLVGGYTF. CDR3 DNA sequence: TGCAGTGCTAGGGGTCCCCGACCCGATCTGGTTGGTGGCTACACCTTC.

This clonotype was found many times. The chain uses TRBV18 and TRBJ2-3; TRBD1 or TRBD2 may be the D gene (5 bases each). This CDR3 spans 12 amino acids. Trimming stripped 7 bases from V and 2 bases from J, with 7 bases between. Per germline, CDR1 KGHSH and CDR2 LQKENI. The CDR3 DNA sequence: TGTGCCAGCTTGGGGACCACAGATACGCAGTATTTT. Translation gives CASLGTTDTQYF.

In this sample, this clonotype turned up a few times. The CDR3 here is CASSPISRTGPYEQYF. The DNA for the CDR3 is TGTGCCAGCAGCCCGATATCTAGGACAGGGCCATACGAGCAGTACTTC. The chain joins TRBV11-2 to TRBJ2-7, with TRBD1 matching 8 bases. V gave up 5 bases and J gave up 4 bases; unmatched junction bases: 13. Germline loops: CDR1 SGHAT, CDR2 FQNNGV. This CDR3 is 16 amino acids long.

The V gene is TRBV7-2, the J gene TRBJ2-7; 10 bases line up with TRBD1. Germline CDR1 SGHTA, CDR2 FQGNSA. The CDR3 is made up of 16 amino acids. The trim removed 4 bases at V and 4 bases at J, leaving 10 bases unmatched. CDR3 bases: TGTGCCAGCAGCTCCCGGGACAGGGGTTTAAAATACGAGCAGTACTTC. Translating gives CASSSRDRGLKYEQYF.

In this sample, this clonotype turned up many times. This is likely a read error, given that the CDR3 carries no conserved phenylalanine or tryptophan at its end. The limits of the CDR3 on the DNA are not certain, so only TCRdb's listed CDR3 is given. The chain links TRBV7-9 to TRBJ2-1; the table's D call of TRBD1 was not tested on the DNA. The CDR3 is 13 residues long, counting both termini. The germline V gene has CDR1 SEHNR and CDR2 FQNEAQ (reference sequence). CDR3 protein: CASSLASGQGNFI.

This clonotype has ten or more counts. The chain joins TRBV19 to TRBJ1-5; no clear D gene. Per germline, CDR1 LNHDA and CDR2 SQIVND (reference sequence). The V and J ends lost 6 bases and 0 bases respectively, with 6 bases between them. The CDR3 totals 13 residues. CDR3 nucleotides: TGTGCCAGTAGCAAAAATAGCAATCAGCCCCAGCATTTT. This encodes CASSKNSNQPQHF.

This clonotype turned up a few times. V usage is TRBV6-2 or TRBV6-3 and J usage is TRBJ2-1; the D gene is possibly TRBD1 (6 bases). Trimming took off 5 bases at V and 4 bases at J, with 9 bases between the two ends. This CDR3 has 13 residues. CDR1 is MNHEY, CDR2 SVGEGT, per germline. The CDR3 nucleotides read TGTGCCAGCAGTGCGCAGGGGTACAATGAGCAGTTCTTC. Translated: CASSAQGYNEQFF.

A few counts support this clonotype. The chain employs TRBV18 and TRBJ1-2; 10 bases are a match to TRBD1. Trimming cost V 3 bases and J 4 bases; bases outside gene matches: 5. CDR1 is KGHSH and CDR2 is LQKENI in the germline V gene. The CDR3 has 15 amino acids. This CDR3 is CASSPRQGATYGYTF. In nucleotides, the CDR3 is TGTGCCAGCTCACCCCGACAGGGGGCGACCTATGGCTACACCTTC. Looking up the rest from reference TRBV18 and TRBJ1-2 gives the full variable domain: NAGVMQNPRHLVRRRGQEARLRCSPMKGHSHVYWYRQLPEEGLKFMVYLQKENIIDESGMPKERFSAEFPKEGPSILRIQQVVRGDSAAYFCASSPRQGATYGYTFGSGTRLTVV.

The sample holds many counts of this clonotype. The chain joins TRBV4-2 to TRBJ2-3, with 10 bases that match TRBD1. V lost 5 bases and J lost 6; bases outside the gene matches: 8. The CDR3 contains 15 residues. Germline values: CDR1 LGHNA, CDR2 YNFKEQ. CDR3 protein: CASSGQTGGLDTQYF. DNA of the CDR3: TGTGCCAGCAGCGGGCAGACAGGGGGCTTGGATACGCAGTATTTT.

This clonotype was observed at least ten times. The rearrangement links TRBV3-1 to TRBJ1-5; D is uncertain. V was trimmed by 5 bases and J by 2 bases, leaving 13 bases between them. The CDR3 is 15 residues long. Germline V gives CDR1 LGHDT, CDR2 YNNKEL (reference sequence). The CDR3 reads CASSAAAGRNQPQHF. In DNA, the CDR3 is TGTGCCAGCAGCGCCGCGGCAGGACGCAATCAGCCCCAGCATTTT.

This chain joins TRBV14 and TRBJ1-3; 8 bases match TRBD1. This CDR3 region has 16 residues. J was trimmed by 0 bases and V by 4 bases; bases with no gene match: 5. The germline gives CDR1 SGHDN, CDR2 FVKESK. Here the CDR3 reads CASSRRQGYSGNTIYF. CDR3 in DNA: TGTGCCAGCAGCCGACGACAGGGGTACTCTGGAAACACCATATATTTT.

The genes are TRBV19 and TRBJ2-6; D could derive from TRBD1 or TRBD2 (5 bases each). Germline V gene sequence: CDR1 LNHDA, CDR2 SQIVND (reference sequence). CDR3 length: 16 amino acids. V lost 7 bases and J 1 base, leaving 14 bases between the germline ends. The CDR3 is CASNSRGLSGANVLTF. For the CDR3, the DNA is TGTGCCAGTAATTCCCGGGGCCTTTCTGGGGCCAACGTCCTGACTTTC.

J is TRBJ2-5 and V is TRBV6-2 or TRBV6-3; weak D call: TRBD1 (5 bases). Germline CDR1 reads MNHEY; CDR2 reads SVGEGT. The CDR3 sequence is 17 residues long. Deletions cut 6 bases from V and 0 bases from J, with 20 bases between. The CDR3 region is CASRSYVTAEYQETQYF. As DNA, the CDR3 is TGTGCCAGCAGGAGCTATGTGACAGCTGAGTACCAAGAGACCCAGTACTTC.

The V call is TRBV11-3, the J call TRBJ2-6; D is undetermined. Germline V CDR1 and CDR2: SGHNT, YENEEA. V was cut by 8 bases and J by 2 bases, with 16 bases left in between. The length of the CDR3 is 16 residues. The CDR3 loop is CASAALTTAGANVLTF. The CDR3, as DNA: TGTGCCAGCGCAGCCTTGACCACTGCTGGGGCCAACGTCCTGACTTTC. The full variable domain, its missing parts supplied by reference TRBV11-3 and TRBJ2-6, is EAGVVQSPRYKIIEKKQPVAFWCNPISGHNTLYWYLQNLGQGPELLIRYENEEAVDDSQLPKDRFSAERLKGVDSTLKIQPAELGDSAVYLCASAALTTAGANVLTFGAGSRLTVL.

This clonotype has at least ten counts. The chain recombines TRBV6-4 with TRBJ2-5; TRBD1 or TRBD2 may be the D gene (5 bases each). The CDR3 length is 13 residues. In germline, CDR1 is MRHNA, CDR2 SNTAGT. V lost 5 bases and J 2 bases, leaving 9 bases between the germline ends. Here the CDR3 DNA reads TGTGCCAGCAGTTTGGGACCGCAAGAGACCCAGTACTTC. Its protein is CASSLGPQETQYF.

This CDR3 reads CASSPPRAGEVREQFF. CDR3 sequence (DNA): TGTGCCAGCTCACCACCGAGAGCGGGAGAGGTCCGTGAGCAGTTCTTC. The chain recombines TRBV18 with TRBJ2-1; TRBD2 matches at 8 bases. The CDR3 is made up of 16 amino acids. The germline CDR1 and CDR2 sequences are KGHSH and LQKENI. J lost 9 bases, V lost 0 bases, and 10 bases had no gene match.

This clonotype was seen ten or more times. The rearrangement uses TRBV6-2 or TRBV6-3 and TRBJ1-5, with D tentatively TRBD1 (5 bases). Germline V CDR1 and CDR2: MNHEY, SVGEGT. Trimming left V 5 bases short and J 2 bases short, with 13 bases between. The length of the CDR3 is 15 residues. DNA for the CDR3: TGTGCCAGCAGTACAGGAGGAGGGGGCAATCAGCCCCAGCATTTT. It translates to CASSTGGGGNQPQHF.

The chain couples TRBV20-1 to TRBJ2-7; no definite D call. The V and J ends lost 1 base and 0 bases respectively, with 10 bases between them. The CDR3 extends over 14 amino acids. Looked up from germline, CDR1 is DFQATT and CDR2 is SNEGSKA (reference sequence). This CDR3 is CSARGPSFSYEQYF. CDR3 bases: TGCAGTGCTAGAGGCCCAAGCTTCTCCTACGAGCAGTACTTC.

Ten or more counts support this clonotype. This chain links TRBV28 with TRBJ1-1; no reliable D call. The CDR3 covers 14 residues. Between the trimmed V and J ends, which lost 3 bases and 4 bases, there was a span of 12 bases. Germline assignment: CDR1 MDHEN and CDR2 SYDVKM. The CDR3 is CASSLRQESTEAFF. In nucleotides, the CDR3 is TGTGCCAGCAGTTTGCGGCAGGAAAGCACTGAAGCTTTCTTT.

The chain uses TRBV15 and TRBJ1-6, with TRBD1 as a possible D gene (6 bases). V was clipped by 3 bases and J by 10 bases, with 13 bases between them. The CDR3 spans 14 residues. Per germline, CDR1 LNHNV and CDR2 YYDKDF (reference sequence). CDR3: CATSRYRDDSPLHF. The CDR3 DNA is TGTGCCACCAGCAGGTACAGGGACGACTCACCCCTCCACTTT.

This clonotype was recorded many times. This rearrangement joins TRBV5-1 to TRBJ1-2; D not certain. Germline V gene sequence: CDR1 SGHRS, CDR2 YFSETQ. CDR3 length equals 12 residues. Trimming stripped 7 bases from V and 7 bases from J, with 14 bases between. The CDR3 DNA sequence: TGCGCCAGCGGACGGGAAGGAGGTGGCTACACCTTC. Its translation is CASGREGGGYTF.